The present T cell receptor (beta chain) was sequenced within a study of shared T cell receptors in the human thymus. Here immunoSEQ multiplex PCR was the method, and the copy in TCRdb shows in-frame clones only, minus some. The sample has roughly 500,000 clones, more than 75% seen once. This same sample was also part of a study on human thymus T cells.

Sequencing was done on a sample of thymocytes. The TCR originated in a boy younger than two with a congenital heart defect.

The CDR3 region has the DNA TGTGCCAGCAGCCAGTCAGCAGGGGCGAACACTGAAGCTTTCTTT. This translates into CASSQSAGANTEAFF. This chain connects TRBV11-2 to TRBJ1-1; maybe TRBD1 (6 bases). Germline V gene lookup returns CDR1 SGHAT and CDR2 FQNNGV. This CDR3 spans 15 amino acids. V dropped 5 bases and J dropped 1 base, with 14 bases sitting between them. Full variable domain (missing parts from reference TRBV11-2 and TRBJ1-1): EAGVAQSPRYKIIEKRQSVAFWCNPISGHATLYWYQQILGQGPKLLIQFQNNGVVDDSQLPKDRFSAERLKGVDSTLKIQPAKLEDSAVYLCASSQSAGANTEAFFGQGTRLTVV.